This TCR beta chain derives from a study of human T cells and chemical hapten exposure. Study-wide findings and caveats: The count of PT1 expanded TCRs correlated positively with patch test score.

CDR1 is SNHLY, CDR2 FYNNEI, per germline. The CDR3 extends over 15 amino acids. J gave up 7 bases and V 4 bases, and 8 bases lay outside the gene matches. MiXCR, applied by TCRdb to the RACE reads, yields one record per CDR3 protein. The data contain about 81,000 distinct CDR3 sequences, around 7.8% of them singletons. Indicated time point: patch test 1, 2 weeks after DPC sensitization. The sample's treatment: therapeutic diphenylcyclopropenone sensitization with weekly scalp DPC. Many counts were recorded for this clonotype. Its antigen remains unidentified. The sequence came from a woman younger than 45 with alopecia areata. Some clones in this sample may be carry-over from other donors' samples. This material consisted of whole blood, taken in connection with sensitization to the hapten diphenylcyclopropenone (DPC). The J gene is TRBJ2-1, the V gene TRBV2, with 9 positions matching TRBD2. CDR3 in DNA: TGTGCCAGCAGTGTTAGCGGGGGTCTTTCAAATGAGCAGTTCTTC. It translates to CASSVSGGLSNEQFF.